These 19 T cell receptor beta chains originate from one sample sequenced in a study of technical replicates of blood from a few donors. The protocol was immunoSEQ multiplex PCR, while the TCRdb copy is restricted to in-frame clones and leaves out a portion. Here the sample spans around 68,000 clones, 90% to 95% being singletons. Sequencing input: T cells isolated from PBMCs. The receptors derive from a human donor in good health. Some clones in this sample may be carry-over from other donors' samples.

This CDR3 is CASSGGTGGGQPQHF. CDR3 nucleotides: TGTGCCAGCAGCGGGGGGACAGGGGGAGGTCAGCCCCAGCATTTT. The chain employs TRBV9 and TRBJ1-5, with 11 nucleotides matching TRBD1. Germline lookup yields CDR1 SGDLS and CDR2 YYNGEE. The CDR3 totals 15 residues. J gave up 6 bases and V 3 bases, and 5 bases lay outside the gene matches. The variable domain in full, with the rest retrieved from reference TRBV9 and TRBJ1-5, is DSGVTQTPKHLITATGQRVTLRCSPRSGDLSVYWYQQSLDQGLQFLIQYYNGEERAKGNILERFSAQQFPDLHSELNLSSLELGDSALYFCASSGGTGGGQPQHFGDGTRLSIL.

The chain carries TRBV6-5 and TRBJ1-2; D gene ambiguous. Trimming shortened V by 5 bases and J by 0 bases, and 13 bases separated the two germline ends. This CDR3 comprises 15 residues. Germline V lookup: CDR1 MNHEY, CDR2 SVGAGI. The CDR3 protein is CASSREVTANYGYTF. In DNA, the CDR3 is TGTGCCAGCAGTCGCGAAGTAACGGCTAACTATGGCTACACCTTC.

This rearrangement joins TRBV4-2 to TRBJ2-2; 7 nucleotides align to TRBD1. Germline lookup yields CDR1 LGHNA and CDR2 YNFKEQ. CDR3 length equals 14 residues. Trimming at V came to 1 base and at J to 6 bases, leaving 2 bases not matched to a gene. The CDR3 DNA reads TGTGCCAGCAGCCAAGGAACAGGGGCCGGGGAGCTGTTTTTT. Encoded protein: CASSQGTGAGELFF.

The V gene is TRBV27, the J gene TRBJ2-3, with D unclear. Trimming removed 6 bases at V and 0 bases at J, with 19 bases between. Germline values: CDR1 MNHEY, CDR2 SMNVEV (reference sequence). The CDR3 sequence is 17 residues long. The CDR3 sequence is CASSLIGRNPSTDTQYF. The CDR3 nucleotides are TGTGCCAGCAGCCTAATCGGTCGCAACCCTAGCACAGATACGCAGTATTTT.

The chain has TRBV7-9 and TRBJ2-7; 8 bases are a match to TRBD2. CDR1 is SEHNR, CDR2 FQNEAQ, per germline (reference sequence). The CDR3 spans 14 residues. The ends lost 4 bases at V and 5 bases at J; junction bases unmatched: 7. This chain's CDR3 is CASSSSGRANEQYF. The CDR3 nucleotides are TGTGCCAGCAGCTCATCCGGGAGGGCCAACGAGCAGTACTTC.

The chain links TRBV13 to TRBJ2-7; tentatively, D is TRBD2 (6 bases). V shed 5 bases and J shed 9 bases, with 20 bases lying between them. The CDR3 is 14 residues long. CDR1 PRHDT and CDR2 FYEKMQ come from the germline V gene (reference sequence). The CDR3 DNA is TGTGCCAGCAGCCCTGGGACTGTCGAGAAAAGGCAGTACTTC. Its protein product is CASSPGTVEKRQYF.

The J gene is TRBJ1-5, the V gene TRBV5-1; D is undetermined. The V end lost 3 bases, the J end lost 3 bases, and 7 bases lay between the germline ends. CDR3 length equals 13 residues. Germline CDR1 is SGHRS and CDR2 is YFSETQ. CDR3 amino acids: CASSWAYNQPQHF. For the CDR3, the DNA is TGCGCCAGCAGCTGGGCCTACAATCAGCCCCAGCATTTT. Full variable domain (outside the CDR3, taken from reference TRBV5-1 and TRBJ1-5): KAGVTQTPRYLIKTRGQQVTLSCSPISGHRSVSWYQQTPGQGLQFLFEYFSETQRNKGNFPGRFSGRQFSNSRSEMNVSTLELGDSALYLCASSWAYNQPQHFGDGTRLSIL.

The J gene is TRBJ1-3, the V gene TRBV12-5; TRBD1 aligns across 7 bases. The V gene's germline CDR1 is LGHNT and CDR2 FRNRAP. The CDR3 is 17 residues long. V lost 5 bases, J lost 4 bases, and 14 bases stayed unmatched. CDR3 protein: CASGLPDRVRDGNTIYF. In DNA, the CDR3 is TGTGCTAGTGGTCTCCCTGACAGGGTCCGGGACGGAAACACCATATATTTT. The variable domain in full, completed from reference TRBV12-5 and TRBJ1-3, reads DARVTQTPRHKVTEMGQEVTMRCQPILGHNTVFWYRQTMMQGLELLAYFRNRAPLDDSGMPKDRFSAEMPDATLATLKIQPSEPRDSAVYFCASGLPDRVRDGNTIYFGEGSWLTVV.

The chain links TRBV5-1 to TRBJ2-7, with TRBD1 matching 11 bases. Germline lookup yields CDR1 SGHRS and CDR2 YFSETQ. The CDR3 length is 14 residues. The junction had 5 bases not matched to a gene; V was cut back by 4 bases and J by 5 bases. For the CDR3, the DNA is TGCGCCAGCAGCCCCTGGGGACAGGGGGACGAGCAGTACTTC. As protein: CASSPWGQGDEQYF. The whole variable domain, filled in from reference TRBV5-1 and TRBJ2-7, reads KAGVTQTPRYLIKTRGQQVTLSCSPISGHRSVSWYQQTPGQGLQFLFEYFSETQRNKGNFPGRFSGRQFSNSRSEMNVSTLELGDSALYLCASSPWGQGDEQYFGPGTRLTVT.

J is TRBJ1-4 and V is TRBV5-1; possible D gene TRBD1, 5 bases. CDR3 length: 16 residues. Germline V gene sequence: CDR1 SGHRS, CDR2 YFSETQ. Between the trimmed V and J ends, which lost 4 bases and 7 bases, there was a span of 20 bases. CDR3: CASSQGSRLVSEKLFF. The DNA of the CDR3 is TGCGCCAGCAGCCAGGGATCACGGCTTGTATCTGAAAAACTGTTTTTT.

V is TRBV6-6 and J is TRBJ2-6; no clear D gene. This CDR3 region has 13 residues. Germline V lookup: CDR1 MNHNY, CDR2 SVGAGI (reference sequence). V was cut by 7 bases and J by 10 bases, with 14 bases left in between. CDR3 DNA: TGTGCCAGCACAGGCATGGGCTTAAACGTCCTGACTTTC. Amino acids: CASTGMGLNVLTF.

The rearrangement uses TRBV7-6 and TRBJ2-7; D remains ambiguous. The V end was cut by 3 bases, the J end by 7 bases, with 7 bases between. This CDR3 has 11 residues. CDR1 is SGHVS and CDR2 is FNYEAQ in the germline V gene. The CDR3 spells CASSFGREQYF. CDR3 in DNA: TGTGCCAGCAGCTTCGGTCGGGAGCAGTACTTC.

This chain joins TRBV11-3 and TRBJ1-2, with 9 bases lining up with TRBD1. CDR1 SGHNT and CDR2 YENEEA come from the germline V gene. Trimming cost V 3 bases and J 4 bases; bases outside gene matches: 3. This CDR3 comprises 14 residues. CDR3 in amino acids: CASSLDRGFYGYTF. DNA of the CDR3: TGTGCCAGCAGCTTGGACAGGGGTTTCTATGGCTACACCTTC.

The chain links TRBV29-1 to TRBJ1-2; 10 bases line up with TRBD1. In germline, CDR1 is SQVTM, CDR2 ANQGSEA. The V and J ends lost 7 bases and 9 bases, in that order; junction bases with no gene match: 11. This CDR3 has 13 residues. CDR3 in amino acids: CSALTGGAGSYTF. The CDR3 nucleotides read TGCAGCGCTTTGACAGGGGGCGCAGGCAGCTACACCTTC.

The rearrangement uses TRBV5-1 and TRBJ1-4; D uncertain. There are 14 residues in the CDR3. Germline V gives CDR1 SGHRS, CDR2 YFSETQ. V was cut by 9 bases and J by 5 bases, with 17 bases left in between. The CDR3 protein is CATRESAFNEKLFF. The CDR3 coding sequence is TGCGCCACTAGGGAGTCAGCCTTCAATGAAAAACTGTTTTTT.

This chain links TRBV2 with TRBJ1-5; 9 bases fit TRBD1. The CDR3 totals 15 residues. Germline CDR1 and CDR2: SNHLY and FYNNEI. The V segment lost 3 bases and the J segment 0 bases; nucleotides outside the gene matches: 0. The CDR3 nucleotides are TGTGCCAGCAGTGAGACAGGGGGTAGCAATCAGCCCCAGCATTTT. Its protein product is CASSETGGSNQPQHF.

This clone was detected once. The V and J genes are TRBV6-1 and TRBJ1-5; the match to TRBD1 covers 8 bases. Germline V CDR1 and CDR2: MNHNS, SASEGT. With 3 bases clipped from V and 9 bases from J, the junction kept 13 bases outside the gene matches. This CDR3 has 16 residues. The CDR3 DNA follows: TGTGCCAGCAGTGAGATAGTCAGGGGGCTTCATCCGCCCCAGCATTTT. This gives the protein CASSEIVRGLHPPQHF.

V is TRBV6-5 and J is TRBJ2-7, with unresolved D. V was pared by 2 bases and J by 0 bases, with 14 bases between. From germline, CDR1 is MNHEY and CDR2 SVGAGI. This CDR3 has 16 residues. This CDR3 reads CASSYTNRRRSYEQYF. CDR3 nucleotide sequence: TGTGCCAGCAGTTACACAAACAGACGCCGCTCCTACGAGCAGTACTTC.

The chain couples TRBV5-5 to TRBJ1-2; D uncertain. There are 16 residues in the CDR3. Trimming left V 6 bases short and J 5 bases short, with 23 bases between. Germline V lookup: CDR1 SGHKS, CDR2 YYEKEE (reference sequence). CDR3 residues: CASIVDATGGPYGYTF. The CDR3 DNA sequence: TGTGCCAGCATCGTGGACGCCACCGGAGGGCCTTATGGCTACACCTTC.